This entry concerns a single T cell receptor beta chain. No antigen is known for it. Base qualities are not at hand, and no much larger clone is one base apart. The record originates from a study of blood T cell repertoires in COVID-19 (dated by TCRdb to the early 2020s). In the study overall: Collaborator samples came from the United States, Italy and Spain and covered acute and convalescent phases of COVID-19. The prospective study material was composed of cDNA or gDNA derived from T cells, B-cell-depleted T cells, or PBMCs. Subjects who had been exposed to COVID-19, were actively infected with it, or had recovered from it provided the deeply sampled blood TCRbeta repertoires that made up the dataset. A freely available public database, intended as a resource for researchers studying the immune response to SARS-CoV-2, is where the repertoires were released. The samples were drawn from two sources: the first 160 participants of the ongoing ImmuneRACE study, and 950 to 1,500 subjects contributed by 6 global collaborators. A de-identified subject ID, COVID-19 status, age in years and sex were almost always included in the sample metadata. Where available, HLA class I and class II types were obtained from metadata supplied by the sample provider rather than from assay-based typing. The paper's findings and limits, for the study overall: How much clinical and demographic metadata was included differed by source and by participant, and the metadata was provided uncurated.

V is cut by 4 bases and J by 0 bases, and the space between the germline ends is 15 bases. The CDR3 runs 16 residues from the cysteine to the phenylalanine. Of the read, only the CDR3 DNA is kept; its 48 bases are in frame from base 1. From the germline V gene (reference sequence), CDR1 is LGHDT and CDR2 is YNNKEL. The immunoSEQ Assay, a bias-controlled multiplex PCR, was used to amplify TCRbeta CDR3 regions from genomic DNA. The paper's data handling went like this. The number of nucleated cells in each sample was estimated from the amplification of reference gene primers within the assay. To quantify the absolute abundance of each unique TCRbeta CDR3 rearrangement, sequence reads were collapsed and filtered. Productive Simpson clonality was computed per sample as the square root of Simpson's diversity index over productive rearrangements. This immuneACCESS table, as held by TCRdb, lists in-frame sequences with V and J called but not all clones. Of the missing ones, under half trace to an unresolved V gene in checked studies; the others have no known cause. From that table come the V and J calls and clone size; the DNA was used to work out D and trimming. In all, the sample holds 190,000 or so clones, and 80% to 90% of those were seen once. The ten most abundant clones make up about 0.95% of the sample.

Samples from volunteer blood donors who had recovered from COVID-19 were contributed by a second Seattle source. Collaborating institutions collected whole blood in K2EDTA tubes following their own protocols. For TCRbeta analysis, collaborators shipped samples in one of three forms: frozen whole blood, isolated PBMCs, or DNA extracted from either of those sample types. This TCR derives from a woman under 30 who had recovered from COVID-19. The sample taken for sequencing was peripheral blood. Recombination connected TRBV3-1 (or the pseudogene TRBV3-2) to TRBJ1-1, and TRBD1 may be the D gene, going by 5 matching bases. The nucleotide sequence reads TGTGCCAGCAGCCCAACGGGGACTTCCATGAACACTGAAGCTTTCTTT. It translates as CASSPTGTSMNTEAFF.